Listed below are T cell receptor beta chains from one sample, sequenced in a study of shared clonotypes between healthy human individuals. The repertoire was sequenced with immunoSEQ multiplex PCR; TCRdb's copy has only in-frame clones and lacks some. Of hundreds of thousands of clones in the sample, about 96% were seen once. Input material: naive CD4+ T cells sorted from blood. The receptors stem from a woman under 40 in good health. Both conserved end residues are part of each CDR3. The D gene is left open where the match is weak. A clone size is listed for some rows: how often the clone was seen (once, few, many), or a class if it is expanded.

CDR3 DNA	CDR3 protein	J gene	D gene	V gene	clone size
TGTGCCAGCAGCTCCTCTGTGAGGGACTATGGCTACACCTTC	CASSSSVRDYGYTF	TRBJ1-2	-	TRBV5-4	-
TGTGCCAGCTCACCATTTATTTCGCAGACTACGGGGACCGGGGAGCTGTTTTTT	CASSPFISQTTGTGELFF	TRBJ2-2	-	TRBV18	-
TGTGCCATCAGTGAGTCAGGACAGGGTGAAGTCGGGGAGCTGTTTTTT	CAISESGQGEVGELFF	TRBJ2-2	TRBD1	TRBV10-3	-
TGTGCCAGCAGCTTGGATTACGAGCAGTACTTC	CASSLDYEQYF	TRBJ2-7	-	TRBV5-6	-
TGTGCCAGCAGCCAGGTAAGCTCCGGGCCCACAGACGAGCAGTACTTC	CASSQVSSGPTDEQYF	TRBJ2-7	-	TRBV5-2	-
TGTGCCAGCTCACCGGACAGTGGGGCGGGGGAGCAGTACTTC	CASSPDSGAGEQYF	TRBJ2-5	-	TRBV18	once
TGTGCCAGCACTGTCCCGGGAGGTACAACCTACGAGCAGTACTTC	CASTVPGGTTYEQYF	TRBJ2-7	TRBD2	TRBV28	-
TGTGCCAGCAGTGACAGGGAGTATGACTACACCTTC	CASSDREYDYTF	TRBJ1-2	-	TRBV6-1	-
TGTGCCTGGAGTGTACTGGGGGAGACCCAGTACTTC	CAWSVLGETQYF	TRBJ2-5	-	TRBV30	-
TGTGCCAGTAGCCTTCATTCAGGGTCTCTGTGGACCGGGGAGCTGTTTTTT	CASSLHSGSLWTGELFF	TRBJ2-2	-	TRBV19	once
TGTGCCTTAAAGCGGGAGGGCTACAATGAGCAGTTCTTC	CALKREGYNEQFF	TRBJ2-1	TRBD2	TRBV30	-
TGTGCCAGCAGCGCTGGACTAGCGAACTACAATGAGCAGTTCTTC	CASSAGLANYNEQFF	TRBJ2-1	TRBD2	TRBV5-6	-
TGTGCCAGCAGTTTAGCTGGCTCTGGGGCCAACGTCCTGACTTTC	CASSLAGSGANVLTF	TRBJ2-6	-	TRBV28	-
TGTGCCAGCAGAGGCCGGGACAGGGAAGCTTTCTTT	CASRGRDREAFF	TRBJ1-1	TRBD1	TRBV2	-
TGCGCCAGCAGCCTAGATGGGACAGGGGTCCAGCACGGGGAGCTGTTTTTT	CASSLDGTGVQHGELFF	TRBJ2-2	TRBD1	TRBV5-1	-
TGTGCCAGCAGTTCGACCCACGAGCAGTACTTC	CASSSTHEQYF	TRBJ2-7	-	TRBV2	-
TGCGCCAGCAGTGAAGGTGACAGGGAATTCTATGGCTACACCTTC	CASSEGDREFYGYTF	TRBJ1-2	TRBD1	TRBV10-2	-
TGTGCCAGCAGCGTGGAAGGGACTACTTACGAGCAGTACTTC	CASSVEGTTYEQYF	TRBJ2-7	TRBD2	TRBV9	-
TGTGCCAGCAGTGTGTCGGAGCCGATCACTTACGAGCAGTACTTC	CASSVSEPITYEQYF	TRBJ2-7	-	TRBV2	-
TGTGCCAGCAGCCCTTTAGCGCTTTCGTGGGCAGAGCAGTACTTC	CASSPLALSWAEQYF	TRBJ2-7	-	TRBV21-1	-
TGCAGCGGACTAGGTCTAGGCGAGCAGTACTTC	CSGLGLGEQYF	TRBJ2-7	-	TRBV29-1	few
TGTGCCAGTCAGACTAGCGGGGGCCCCCCCTACGAGCAGTACTTC	CASQTSGGPPYEQYF	TRBJ2-7	TRBD2	TRBV28	once
TGTGCCATCAGTGGAGGGGCCCGGGAAAAACTGTTTTTT	CAISGGAREKLFF	TRBJ1-4	-	TRBV10-3	-
TGCGCCAGCAGCCGGGACAGGGGGCTCCTCCTTAGGTCCTACAATGAGCAGTTCTTC	CASSRDRGLLLRSYNEQFF	TRBJ2-1	TRBD1	TRBV5-1	-
TGTGCCACCAGCAGAGACAGGTCCTACGAGCAGTACTTC	CATSRDRSYEQYF	TRBJ2-7	-	TRBV15	-
TGTGCCAGCAGTTTGTTCGGGGGGGTAGGAAACACCATATATTTT	CASSLFGGVGNTIYF	TRBJ1-3	-	TRBV28	-
TGTGCCAGTAGTCAGGACAGTTACAATCAGCCCCAGCATTTT	CASSQDSYNQPQHF	TRBJ1-5	-	TRBV19	-
TGTGCCAGCAGTCCTCCCCCCTCACCGAACACTGAAGCTTTCTTT	CASSPPPSPNTEAFF	TRBJ1-1	-	TRBV7-3	-
TGTGCCAGTAGTATACTCGCGGCCAGCAATGAGCAGTTCTTC	CASSILAASNEQFF	TRBJ2-1	-	TRBV19	-
TGTGCCAAACGGACAGCGAACACCGGGGAGCTGTTTTTT	CAKRTANTGELFF	TRBJ2-2	-	TRBV2	-
TGTGCCAGCAGCTTAGGGTTGGTAGCGGTCGGGCCCCAGCATTTT	CASSLGLVAVGPQHF	TRBJ1-5	-	TRBV7-8	-
TGTGCCAGCTCACCACAGGGAAAAGAGCAGTACTTC	CASSPQGKEQYF	TRBJ2-7	-	TRBV18	once
TGTGCCAGCGGACTAGCGGGAGGGGGGGCCTACGAGCAGTACTTC	CASGLAGGGAYEQYF	TRBJ2-7	TRBD2	TRBV6-1	once
TGTGCCAGTAGTTTCACGACAGGGGTTGGCAATCAGCCCCAGCATTTT	CASSFTTGVGNQPQHF	TRBJ1-5	TRBD1	TRBV19	-
TGTGCCAGTAGTATCGTTGCGGGAGGGGCGAATGAGCAGTTCTTC	CASSIVAGGANEQFF	TRBJ2-1	TRBD2	TRBV19	-
TGTGCCAGCAGTGGGGCGACGTACTCCTACGAGCAGTACTTC	CASSGATYSYEQYF	TRBJ2-7	-	TRBV28	-
TGTGCCAGCAGTTGGCACACCGGCGGATACGAGCAGTACTTC	CASSWHTGGYEQYF	TRBJ2-7	-	TRBV28	once
TGTGCCAGCAGTTCAGGACTATTGGGCGCTGAAGCTTTCTTT	CASSSGLLGAEAFF	TRBJ1-1	-	TRBV27	-